Below, one T cell receptor beta chain is given with its context. The data derive from a study of shared clonotypes between healthy human individuals. Germline trimming cut 5 bases from V and 1 base from J; bases unmatched to any gene: 8. CDR1 MDHEN and CDR2 SYDVKM come from the germline V gene. The CDR3 contains 15 residues. The method was immunoSEQ multiplex PCR; TCRdb's version includes in-frame clones alone and lacks a portion of them. The sample consists of about 2.3 million clones, approximately 90% of them appearing once. The rearrangement joins TRBV28 to TRBJ2-7; 7 nucleotides line up with TRBD1. The sequenced material came from naive CD4+ T cells from PBMCs. The subset was: CD45RA+ positively selected. This TCR derives from a man aged 18 to 30 in good health. Some clones in this sample may be carry-over from other donors' samples. In nucleotides, the CDR3 is TGTGCCAGCAGTCCGAGAGGGGGCTGGTCCTACGAGCAGTACTTC. Amino acid sequence: CASSPRGGWSYEQYF.